The next 28 T cell receptor beta chains were all read from a single sample in a study of regulatory T cells in long-lasting Graves disease. Arm-PCR of CDR3 regions and iRepertoire HTBI primers were used to build TCR beta libraries. TCRdb ran MiXCR on the multiplex PCR reads and lists one entry per CDR3 protein. The repertoire holds fewer than 450,000 distinct CDR3 sequences, around 22% seen once, with about a quarter in the top ten. Documented time point: persistent/refractory GD, antithyroid drugs over 5 years with positive TRAb. PBMC RNA was the source of the TCR library. Source: peripheral blood mononuclear cells (PBMCs), taken when the disease was refractory, from a patient treated with antithyroid drugs. These TCRs come from a female donor with Graves disease.

The chain uses TRBV7-9 and TRBJ1-2; D is ambiguous. The germline gives CDR1 SEHNR, CDR2 FQNEAQ (reference sequence). The CDR3 loop spans 13 amino acids. Trimming took off 3 bases at V and 4 bases at J, with 9 bases between the two ends. The CDR3 spells CASSFGGAYGYTF. The CDR3, as DNA: TGTGCCAGCAGCTTCGGCGGAGCCTATGGCTACACCTTC.

This clonotype was seen a handful of times. V is TRBV15 and J is TRBJ2-7; D might be TRBD2 (6 bases). V was shortened by 1 base and J by 12 bases, with 19 bases between the two germline ends. Germline V gives CDR1 LNHNV, CDR2 YYDKDF (reference sequence). The CDR3 loop spans 14 amino acids. The CDR3 DNA reads as TGTGCCACCAGCAGAGTCCCTGGCGGGATGAGTACGTACTTC. Translated, it gives CATSRVPGGMSTYF.

This clonotype was counted ten times or more. The genes are TRBV28 and TRBJ1-2; a possible D gene is TRBD1 (5 bases). Trimming cost V 5 bases and J 9 bases, with 19 bases left between them. This CDR3 region has 14 residues. Germline-derived CDR1 and CDR2 are MDHEN and SYDVKM. In DNA form, the CDR3 reads TGTGCCAGCAGTCTACCCCGGGGACTTTCGCGCTACACCTTC. This gives the protein CASSLPRGLSRYTF.

The chain combines TRBV29-1 with TRBJ2-7, with 9 positions matching TRBD1. Germline assignment: CDR1 SQVTM and CDR2 ANQGSEA. With V trimmed by 2 bases and J by 4 bases, 6 bases remained unmatched. The CDR3 covers 14 residues. CDR3 in DNA: TGCAGCGTTGAACTATACAGGGGGCAGTACGAGCAGTACTTC. Protein product: CSVELYRGQYEQYF.

This clonotype has just a few counts. The V and J genes are TRBV12-5 and TRBJ1-1; no clear D gene. Trimming pared 0 bases from V and 1 base from J, leaving 12 bases between. The CDR3 runs to 16 residues. CDR1 is LGHNT and CDR2 is FRNRAP in the germline V gene. CDR3 residues: CASGLVLIGRNTEAFF. DNA for the CDR3: TGTGCTAGTGGTTTGGTACTTATTGGGAGGAACACTGAAGCTTTCTTT.

The V and J genes are TRBV7-6 and TRBJ2-5, with D perhaps TRBD1 or TRBD2 (6 bases each). The CDR3 extends over 18 amino acids. The V end was cut by 4 bases, the J end by 5 bases, with 26 bases between. CDR1 is SGHVS and CDR2 is FNYEAQ in the germline V gene. The chain's CDR3 is CASSSPGGRQDFRETQYF. Here the CDR3 DNA reads TGTGCCAGCAGCTCCCCCGGGGGTCGACAGGATTTTCGCGAGACCCAGTACTTC.

This clonotype was detected only a few times. The chain has TRBV7-2 and TRBJ1-2; TRBD1 might be the D (6 bases). From germline, CDR1 is SGHTA and CDR2 FQGNSA. Trimming cost V 1 base and J 4 bases, with 16 bases left between them. CDR3 length equals 16 residues. The CDR3 loop is CASSLERGGAGYGYTF. The CDR3 DNA follows: TGTGCCAGCAGCTTAGAGAGGGGGGGCGCTGGCTATGGCTACACCTTC.

This clonotype was counted at least ten times. V gene TRBV11-2 combines with J gene TRBJ2-7; perhaps TRBD2 as D (5 bases). This CDR3 is built from 12 residues. Germline values: CDR1 SGHAT, CDR2 FQNNGV. Trimming removed 5 bases at V and 10 bases at J, with 15 bases between. This CDR3 reads CASSLQRKDQYF. CDR3 DNA sequence: TGTGCCAGCAGCCTTCAGCGGAAGGATCAGTACTTC.

There are many counts of this clonotype. J is TRBJ1-2 and V is TRBV20-1; a possible D gene is TRBD1 (6 bases). CDR1 DFQATT and CDR2 SNEGSKA come from the germline V gene (reference sequence). CDR3 length equals 12 residues. V was clipped by 3 bases and J by 6 bases, with 11 bases between them. The CDR3 region is CSARAGEDGYTF. The CDR3 DNA sequence: TGCAGTGCTAGGGCAGGGGAGGATGGCTACACCTTC.

This clonotype was picked up a small number of times. The genes are TRBV5-5 and TRBJ2-3; D is uncertain. Trimming stripped 0 bases from V and 2 bases from J, with 10 bases between. The germline CDR1 and CDR2 sequences are SGHKS and YYEKEE (reference sequence). The CDR3 covers 15 residues. The chain's CDR3 is CASSLVPGNTDTQYF. In DNA form, the CDR3 reads TGTGCCAGCAGCTTGGTACCCGGAAACACAGATACGCAGTATTTT.

This clonotype came up a few times. V gene TRBV6-1 combines with J gene TRBJ2-2, with 11 bases identical to TRBD2. This CDR3 comprises 19 residues. Germline CDR1 MNHNS, CDR2 SASEGT. V trimming: 6 bases; J trimming: 0 bases; junction bases outside the gene matches: 12. CDR3 loop: CASRRIRRGLAANTGELFF. The CDR3 bases are TGTGCCAGCAGGAGGATTAGGCGGGGACTAGCGGCGAACACCGGGGAGCTGTTTTTT.

V usage is TRBV7-3 and J usage is TRBJ2-7; the D gene is possibly TRBD2 (6 bases). CDR3 length: 15 amino acids. The germline V gene has CDR1 SGHTA and CDR2 FQGTGA. V was shortened by 5 bases and J by 3 bases, with 17 bases between the two germline ends. The DNA for the CDR3 is TGTGCCAGCAGCCCGGCCGGAGGGGCGAACTACGAGCAGTACTTC. Amino acid sequence: CASSPAGGANYEQYF.

This rearrangement joins TRBV3-1 to TRBJ2-5; 10 nucleotides agree with TRBD2. Germline assignment: CDR1 LGHDT and CDR2 YNNKEL (reference sequence). CDR3 length: 19 amino acids. The trim removed 0 bases at V and 4 bases at J, leaving 14 bases unmatched. The CDR3 coding sequence is TGTGCCAGCAGCCAAGAAAGAATATTAAGGACTAGCGGTCCAGAGACCCAGTACTTC. This sequence encodes CASSQERILRTSGPETQYF.

This clonotype came up many times. The chain is built from TRBV2 and TRBJ2-6; perhaps TRBD1 as D (6 bases). Per germline, CDR1 SNHLY and CDR2 FYNNEI. The CDR3 is 14 residues long. The germline V and J ends were trimmed by 6 bases and 2 bases, with 8 bases remaining between them. CDR3 amino acids: CASRPGAGANVLTF. Written as DNA, the CDR3 is TGTGCCAGCAGACCAGGGGCTGGGGCCAACGTCCTGACTTTC.

The chain employs TRBV15 and TRBJ2-1; D is uncertain. Trimming shortened V by 2 bases and J by 8 bases, and 7 bases separated the two germline ends. Germline CDR1 reads LNHNV; CDR2 reads YYDKDF (reference sequence). This CDR3 is built from 12 residues. Here the CDR3 reads CATSRTTDEQFF. CDR3 nucleotide sequence: TGTGCCACCAGCAGAACGACTGATGAGCAGTTCTTC.

This clonotype has just a few counts. The J gene is TRBJ2-5, the V gene TRBV11-2; 10 bases fit TRBD1. Germline V gives CDR1 SGHAT, CDR2 FQNNGV. The CDR3 runs 15 residues. J gave up 4 bases and V 5 bases, and 7 bases lay outside the gene matches. Written as DNA, the CDR3 is TGTGCCAGCAGCCAGACAGGGGGCGCGGGAGAGACCCAGTACTTC. It translates to CASSQTGGAGETQYF.

This clonotype was seen a handful of times. J is TRBJ2-3 and V is TRBV20-1, with TRBD2 identical over 10 bases. Germline V gene lookup returns CDR1 DFQATT and CDR2 SNEGSKA (reference sequence). With 6 bases clipped from V and 2 bases from J, the junction kept 5 bases outside the gene matches. The CDR3 contains 14 residues. The CDR3 DNA is TGCAGTGCCAGGACTAGCGGTTTCACAGATACGCAGTATTTT. Protein product: CSARTSGFTDTQYF.

This clonotype came up a few times. The chain employs TRBV29-1 and TRBJ2-7; a weak D match, TRBD1 (7 bases). Looked up from germline, CDR1 is SQVTM and CDR2 is ANQGSEA. The V gene lost 7 bases and the J gene lost 0 bases, with 13 bases spanning the gap. The CDR3 covers 13 residues. The CDR3 DNA sequence: TGCAGCGCAGGGGGGACAGACTCCTACGAGCAGTACTTC. It yields the protein CSAGGTDSYEQYF.

This clonotype was seen repeatedly, ten times or more. The chain has TRBV20-1 and TRBJ2-1; TRBD2 is a possible D gene (6 bases). The germline V gene encodes CDR1 DFQATT and CDR2 SNEGSKA (reference sequence). Trimming took 4 bases from V and 2 from J, leaving 21 bases between them. The CDR3 is made up of 17 amino acids. The DNA for the CDR3 is TGCAGTGCTACCGGCGCTGGGGTGGCGGGAACCTACAATGAGCAGTTCTTC. It translates to CSATGAGVAGTYNEQFF.

This clonotype has ten or more counts. The rearrangement joins TRBV12-3 or TRBV12-4 to TRBJ1-1; D not certain. The CDR3 loop spans 14 amino acids. V was cut by 6 bases and J by 4 bases, with 15 bases left in between. The CDR3 bases are TGTGCCAGCAGACCTCCAGCTAGTGGCACTGAAGCTTTCTTT. This translates into CASRPPASGTEAFF.

This clonotype was detected many times. J is TRBJ1-2 and V is TRBV12-3 or TRBV12-4; 7 nucleotides match TRBD1. V gave up 7 bases and J gave up 4 bases; unmatched junction bases: 9. The CDR3 totals 14 residues. The CDR3 DNA reads as TGTGCCAGCACCACTCACCGGGACAGCTATGGCTACACCTTC. It encodes CASTTHRDSYGYTF.

This clonotype was seen ten or more times. The chain employs TRBV28 and TRBJ2-7; 11 nucleotides align to TRBD1. This CDR3 is built from 18 residues. V shed 6 bases and J 4 bases; nucleotides not matched to a gene: 17. The germline V gene encodes CDR1 MDHEN and CDR2 SYDVKM. This CDR3 reads CASSTESPPGQGGYEQYF. The CDR3 bases are TGTGCCAGCAGCACCGAATCTCCCCCGGGACAGGGGGGTTACGAGCAGTACTTC.

This rearrangement joins TRBV7-9 to TRBJ1-3, with D possibly matching TRBD1 (6 bases). The germline V gene has CDR1 SEHNR and CDR2 FQNEAQ (reference sequence). This CDR3 is built from 16 residues. Trimming took off 1 base at V and 0 bases at J, with 10 bases between the two ends. CDR3 loop: CASSLDGGFSGNTIYF. CDR3 sequence (DNA): TGTGCCAGCAGCTTAGACGGGGGCTTCTCTGGAAACACCATATATTTT.

In this sample, this clonotype turned up a few times. V usage is TRBV7-9 and J usage is TRBJ2-2, with D perhaps TRBD2 (6 bases). The CDR3 contains 16 residues. The germline V and J ends were trimmed by 2 bases and 7 bases, with 17 bases remaining between them. CDR1 and CDR2 (germline): SEHNR, FQNEAQ (reference sequence). DNA of the CDR3: TGTGCCAGCAGCTTAAGGCAGGGAGGCCCCGTCGGGGAGCTGTTTTTT. Translation gives CASSLRQGGPVGELFF.

The rearrangement joins TRBV2 to TRBJ2-7; D is unclear. This CDR3 is built from 15 residues. V lost 4 bases and J 0 bases, leaving 13 bases between the germline ends. The germline V gene encodes CDR1 SNHLY and CDR2 FYNNEI. CDR3 DNA: TGTGCCAGCAGTGGACGACAAAGGAGCTCCTACGAGCAGTACTTC. Protein: CASSGRQRSSYEQYF.

A single count supports this clonotype. This chain links TRBV2 with TRBJ2-2; 8 bases are a match to TRBD2. V was pared by 6 bases and J by 2 bases, with 14 bases of the junction left unmatched. The CDR3 extends over 18 amino acids. Germline V lookup: CDR1 SNHLY, CDR2 FYNNEI. The CDR3: CASSALGGGRLNTGELFF. The CDR3 DNA reads as TGTGCCAGCAGCGCCCTAGGTGGCGGGAGGCTCAACACCGGGGAGCTGTTTTTT. The entire variable domain, with the rest obtained from reference TRBV2 and TRBJ2-2, is as follows: EPEVTQTPSHQVTQMGQEVILRCVPISNHLYFYWYRQILGQKVEFLVSFYNNEISEKSEIFDDQFSVERPDGSNFTLKIRSTKLEDSAMYFCASSALGGGRLNTGELFFGEGSRLTVL.

This clonotype was detected a few times. V and J are TRBV5-1 and TRBJ1-2; D is possibly TRBD1 (5 bases). Between the trimmed V and J ends, which lost 5 bases and 6 bases, there was a span of 17 bases. The CDR3 contains 14 residues. Germline-derived CDR1 and CDR2 are SGHRS and YFSETQ. CDR3 residues: CASSLTQIGDGYTF. In nucleotides, the CDR3 is TGCGCCAGCAGTTTGACCCAAATAGGGGATGGCTACACCTTC.

The sample holds many counts of this clonotype. The J gene is TRBJ1-5, the V gene TRBV12-3 or TRBV12-4; D might be TRBD1 (6 bases). V lost 2 bases and J 3 bases, leaving 8 bases between the germline ends. This CDR3 spans 14 amino acids. The CDR3 sequence is CASSLRQANQPQHF. DNA for the CDR3: TGTGCCAGCAGTTTACGACAGGCCAATCAGCCCCAGCATTTT.